The 27 T cell receptor beta chains below all came from one sample that was sequenced in a study of vaccination and CD4 T cells after COVID-19. Sequencing of DNA taken from cultured CD4+ T cells relied on the Oncomine TCR Beta short-read assay. The authors extracted genomic DNA from cultured CD4+ T cells. TCRdb processed the PCR reads anew with MiXCR; each CDR3 protein has one entry. The sample records 9,900 or so distinct CDR3 sequences, roughly 32% being singletons. Treatment given: roughly 10-day PBMC culture with coronavirus spike peptide pools or control peptides (ViraFEST assay). CD4+ T cells of the unexposed donor were collected before the COVID-19 pandemic (2011-2018). Which antigens these TCRs recognize remains unknown. Sequencing was performed on CD4+ T cells from blood, cultured in vitro. The receptor set was obtained from a human donor in good health.

This chain joins TRBV28 and TRBJ1-2; D remains unclear. Germline V gene lookup returns CDR1 MDHEN and CDR2 SYDVKM. V lost 4 bases, J lost 1 base, and 16 bases lay in between. This CDR3 region has 16 residues. The CDR3 reads CASSSFSREFNYGYTF. The CDR3 nucleotides read TGTGCCAGCAGTTCGTTTTCGAGGGAGTTTAACTATGGCTACACCTTC.

The chain couples TRBV20-1 to TRBJ2-3, with a tentative D call TRBD2 (6 bases). V was shortened by 0 bases and J by 11 bases, with 9 bases between the two germline ends. The CDR3 is made up of 11 amino acids. Germline loops: CDR1 DFQATT, CDR2 SNEGSKA (reference sequence). CDR3 sequence reads: CSARETGLQYF. DNA of the CDR3: TGCAGTGCTAGAGAAACGGGACTGCAGTATTTT.

This clonotype was detected only a few times. The V call is TRBV28, the J call TRBJ1-5, with unresolved D. The CDR3 covers 13 residues. The ends were cut back, 6 bases at V and 5 bases at J, with 11 bases in the middle. Germline V gene lookup returns CDR1 MDHEN and CDR2 SYDVKM. The CDR3 coding sequence is TGTGCCAGCAGGTCATTCGGGGATCAGCCCCAGCATTTT. This codes for CASRSFGDQPQHF.

This clonotype was recorded a few times. The chain combines TRBV27 with TRBJ1-1, with D perhaps matching TRBD1 (5 bases). Germline values: CDR1 MNHEY, CDR2 SMNVEV (reference sequence). Trimming removed 7 bases at V and 4 bases at J, with 16 bases between. The CDR3 has 14 amino acids. The CDR3, as DNA: TGTGCCAGCAAACTGGGAGGGGTGTTCACTGAAGCTTTCTTT. It specifies CASKLGGVFTEAFF.

The rearrangement joins TRBV4-2 to TRBJ2-1, with TRBD2 matching over 12 bases. Germline CDR1 and CDR2: LGHNA and YNFKEQ. This CDR3 comprises 15 residues. V lost 3 bases and J lost 9; bases outside the gene matches: 6. DNA of the CDR3: TGTGCCAGCAGCCAGAGTCTAGCGGGAGGGAGTGAGCAGTTCTTC. Amino acids: CASSQSLAGGSEQFF.

This clonotype was recorded a few times. The chain carries TRBV20-1 and TRBJ1-2; 7 nucleotides agree with TRBD1. This CDR3 spans 15 amino acids. CDR1 and CDR2 (germline): DFQATT, SNEGSKA (reference sequence). With 5 bases clipped from V and 4 bases from J, the junction kept 13 bases outside the gene matches. The chain's CDR3 is CSAPPGQTLFYGYTF. DNA for the CDR3: TGCAGTGCTCCGCCGGGACAGACCCTTTTCTATGGCTACACCTTC.

The chain couples TRBV5-1 to TRBJ2-5, with 7 bases lining up with TRBD2. The ends lost 4 bases at V and 1 base at J; junction bases unmatched: 10. CDR1 SGHRS and CDR2 YFSETQ come from the germline V gene. The CDR3 is made up of 16 amino acids. As DNA, the CDR3 is TGCGCCAGCAGCACCAACCCCTCGGGGGGCCAAGAGACCCAGTACTTC. Protein: CASSTNPSGGQETQYF.

Only a few counts were recorded for this clonotype. This rearrangement joins TRBV7-8 to TRBJ1-1, with TRBD1 matching 7 bases. Trimming cost V 5 bases and J 4 bases; bases outside gene matches: 4. The germline V gene encodes CDR1 SGHVS and CDR2 FQNEAQ. The CDR3 loop spans 13 amino acids. CDR3: CASSPDRATEAFF. The CDR3 coding sequence is TGTGCCAGCAGCCCCGACAGGGCCACTGAAGCTTTCTTT.

By frequency in the sample, this clonotype is medium-sized. This sequence joins TRBV6-1 and TRBJ1-5, with D possibly TRBD1 on 6 matching bases. This CDR3 is 14 amino acids long. Germline lookup yields CDR1 MNHNS and CDR2 SASEGT. V shed 8 bases and J shed 7 bases, with 18 bases lying between them. DNA of the CDR3: TGTGCCAGCGCAAGTGAATCAGGGGCCCAGCCCCAGCATTTT. It translates to CASASESGAQPQHF.

The rearrangement joins TRBV24-1 to TRBJ2-1; D remains ambiguous. Germline CDR1 is KGHDR and CDR2 is SFDVKD. CDR3 length: 16 residues. V lost 3 bases and J lost 0, with 11 bases in between. The CDR3 protein is CATSDPSISSYNEQFF. Written as DNA, the CDR3 is TGTGCCACCAGTGATCCTTCTATCAGCTCCTACAATGAGCAGTTCTTC.

In its sample, this clonotype was seen a few times. The chain has TRBV6-1 and TRBJ1-6, with D unresolved. This CDR3 has 13 amino acids. Germline V gene sequence: CDR1 MNHNS, CDR2 SASEGT. V was clipped by 6 bases and J by 8 bases, with 11 bases between them. DNA for the CDR3: TGTGCCAGCAGGGCCGTCCGCTATTCACCCCTCCACTTT. This encodes CASRAVRYSPLHF.

The chain employs TRBV18 and TRBJ1-2; no clear D. The CDR3 has 13 residues. Germline loops: CDR1 KGHSH, CDR2 LQKENI. V was pared by 3 bases and J by 0 bases, with 5 bases between. The CDR3 loop is CASSPDANYGYTF. CDR3 nucleotides: TGTGCCAGCTCACCCGACGCTAACTATGGCTACACCTTC.

The chain joins TRBV5-4 to TRBJ1-5; TRBD1 might be the D (6 bases). Between the trimmed V and J ends, which lost 0 bases and 7 bases, there was a span of 11 bases. Germline assignment: CDR1 SGHNT and CDR2 YYREEE (reference sequence). CDR3 length equals 14 residues. In nucleotides, the CDR3 is TGTGCCAGCAGCTTGGCAGGGGAGGAGCAGCCCCAGCATTTT. Translating gives CASSLAGEEQPQHF.

This chain connects TRBV2 to TRBJ1-5, with 9 bases aligning to TRBD1. With V trimmed by 6 bases and J by 5 bases, 5 bases remained unmatched. This CDR3 has 14 residues. Germline values: CDR1 SNHLY, CDR2 FYNNEI. CDR3 sequence reads: CASSEGQGDQPQHF. The CDR3 DNA reads TGTGCCAGCAGCGAGGGACAGGGCGATCAGCCCCAGCATTTT.

This clonotype was counted only a few times. V gene TRBV20-1 combines with J gene TRBJ2-7, with D possibly called TRBD1 or TRBD2 (5 bases each). The germline V gene encodes CDR1 DFQATT and CDR2 SNEGSKA (reference sequence). V was trimmed by 6 bases and J by 3 bases, leaving 18 bases between them. The CDR3 covers 14 residues. CDR3 loop: CSAYLGGVGYEQYF. CDR3 DNA: TGCAGTGCCTATCTTGGGGGAGTGGGCTACGAGCAGTACTTC.

This clonotype ranks as large. The chain uses TRBV19 and TRBJ2-1; D is perhaps TRBD1 (5 bases). Germline loops: CDR1 LNHDA, CDR2 SQIVND (reference sequence). The CDR3 length is 15 residues. As DNA, the CDR3 is TGTGCGGCTGGGATGGGGCTGAGCTCCTACAATGAGCAGTTCTTC. It yields the protein CAAGMGLSSYNEQFF.

Comment on this clonotype: Possible read error: a much larger clone is one base away. J is TRBJ1-2 and V is TRBV20-1; tentative D call: TRBD1 (5 bases). CDR3 length: 13 amino acids. Per the germline V gene, CDR1 is DFQATT and CDR2 is SNEGSKA (reference sequence). The DNA of the CDR3 is TGCAGTGCTACTGTTCGACAGATCCATGGCTGCACCTTC. It yields the protein CSATVRQIHGCTF.

The gene calls are TRBV28 and TRBJ1-2, with 7 bases aligning to TRBD1. The length of the CDR3 is 14 residues. The germline CDR1 and CDR2 sequences are MDHEN and SYDVKM. Unmatched junction bases numbered 7, after V lost 2 bases and J lost 7 bases. DNA for the CDR3: TGTGCCAGCAGTTTAAATGCAGGGGGAGGTGGCTACACCTTC. Encoded protein: CASSLNAGGGGYTF.

This chain connects TRBV4-3 to TRBJ1-2; unclear D gene. In germline, CDR1 is LGHNA, CDR2 YSLEER. The CDR3 runs 12 residues. Trimming cost V 0 bases and J 8 bases, with 7 bases left between them. Here the CDR3 DNA reads TGCGCCAGCAGCCAAGATCGTCGCGGCTACACCTTC. Protein sequence: CASSQDRRGYTF.

This clonotype was counted a few times. The chain joins TRBV6-1 to TRBJ1-1, with D perhaps matching TRBD1 (5 bases). CDR3 length: 11 residues. Trimming left V 3 bases short and J 7 bases short, with 6 bases between. CDR1 is MNHNS, CDR2 SASEGT, per germline. For the CDR3, the DNA is TGTGCCAGCAGTGACAGGGTTGAAGCTTTCTTT. Protein product: CASSDRVEAFF.

A few counts support this clonotype. This sequence joins TRBV7-9 and TRBJ2-1; 14 nucleotides agree with TRBD2. The CDR3 spans 18 residues. V was pared by 0 bases and J by 10 bases, with 11 bases of the junction left unmatched. Germline assignment: CDR1 SEHNR and CDR2 FQNEAQ (reference sequence). Here the CDR3 reads CASSLASGLAGGRGEQFF. CDR3 nucleotide sequence: TGTGCCAGCAGCTTAGCATCAGGACTAGCGGGAGGTCGGGGGGAGCAGTTCTTC.

The chain has TRBV6-2 or TRBV6-3 and TRBJ2-3; tentatively, D is TRBD1 (5 bases). Germline CDR1 and CDR2: MNHEY and SVGEGT. This CDR3 spans 13 amino acids. V was pared by 4 bases and J by 2 bases, with 7 bases between. The DNA of the CDR3 is TGTGCCAGCAGTTTGGACATCACAGATACGCAGTATTTT. It translates to CASSLDITDTQYF.

This rearrangement joins TRBV20-1 to TRBJ2-2; no firm D call. The CDR3 spans 16 residues. Germline lookup yields CDR1 DFQATT and CDR2 SNEGSKA (reference sequence). Trimming cost V 1 base and J 5 bases, with 17 bases left between them. The CDR3 here is CSARVMPPYGTGELFF. The CDR3 DNA reads as TGCAGTGCTAGAGTTATGCCGCCCTACGGGACCGGGGAGCTGTTTTTT.

This chain connects TRBV7-9 to TRBJ1-3; 8 bases are shared with TRBD1. CDR3 size: 13 residues. V trimming: 1 base; J trimming: 9 bases; junction bases outside the gene matches: 2. Germline-derived CDR1 and CDR2 are SEHNR and FQNEAQ (reference sequence). The CDR3 reads CASSLGQGSTIYF. CDR3 bases: TGTGCCAGCAGCTTAGGACAGGGGAGCACCATATATTTT.

The genes are TRBV24-1 and TRBJ2-1; D assignment may be TRBD1 or TRBD2 (5 bases each). Germline CDR1 KGHDR, CDR2 SFDVKD. CDR3 length equals 18 residues. Trimming left V 0 bases short and J 9 bases short, with 23 bases between. The chain's CDR3 is CATSDLRSGTTGLGEQFF. The DNA of the CDR3 is TGTGCCACCAGTGATTTGCGGTCCGGGACCACGGGGTTAGGTGAGCAGTTCTTC.

The rearrangement links TRBV5-8 to TRBJ2-1; D call uncertain. Germline V CDR1 and CDR2: SGHTS, YDEGEE. CDR3 size: 12 residues. The V end was cut by 4 bases, the J end by 10 bases, with 12 bases between. CDR3 sequence reads: CASSRRTPEQFF. In DNA form, the CDR3 reads TGTGCCAGCAGCCGCCGAACTCCCGAGCAGTTCTTC.

This chain connects TRBV19 to TRBJ2-1, with D uncertain. The CDR3 consists of 13 residues. Trimming shortened V by 6 bases and J by 4 bases, and 10 bases separated the two germline ends. Germline V lookup: CDR1 LNHDA, CDR2 SQIVND (reference sequence). DNA for the CDR3: TGTGCCAGTAGCATTCGGCTTTACAATGAGCAGTTCTTC. Translation gives CASSIRLYNEQFF.